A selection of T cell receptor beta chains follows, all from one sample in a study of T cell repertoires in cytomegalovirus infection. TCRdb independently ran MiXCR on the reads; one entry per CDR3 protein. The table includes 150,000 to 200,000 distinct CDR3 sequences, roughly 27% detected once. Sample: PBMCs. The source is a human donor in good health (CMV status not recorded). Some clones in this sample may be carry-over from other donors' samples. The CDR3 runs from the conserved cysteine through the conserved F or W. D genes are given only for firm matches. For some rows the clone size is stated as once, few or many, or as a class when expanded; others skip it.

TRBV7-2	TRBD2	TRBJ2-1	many	TGTGCCAGCAGCTTAGGGGCTAGCGGGGACTACAATGAGCAGTTCTTC	CASSLGASGDYNEQFF
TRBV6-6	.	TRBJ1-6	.	TGTGCCAGCAGTTACTCAGGGTCAGGCTCACCCCTCCACTTT	CASSYSGSGSPLHF
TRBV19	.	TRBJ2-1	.	TGTGCCAGTAGTATCAGGGGCGACCCCTACAATGAGCAGTTCTTC	CASSIRGDPYNEQFF
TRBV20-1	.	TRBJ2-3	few	TGCAGTGCTAGTACAGAAGCTAGCACAGATACGCAGTATTTT	CSASTEASTDTQYF
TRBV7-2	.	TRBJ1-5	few	TGTGCCAGCACCGAGGGCACTAGCAATCAGCCCCAGCATTTT	CASTEGTSNQPQHF
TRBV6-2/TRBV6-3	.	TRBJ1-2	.	TGTGCCAGCAGTTACTCGCCTCCTCTGCGCTTCGGCTACACCTTC	CASSYSPPLRFGYTF
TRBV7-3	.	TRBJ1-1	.	TGTGCCAGCAGCTTAACGGACAGAGGCACTGAAGCTTTCTTT	CASSLTDRGTEAFF
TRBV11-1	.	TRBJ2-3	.	TGTGCCAGCTCAACCTTTCCGGGTGGTGTGACAGATACGCAGTATTTT	CASSTFPGGVTDTQYF
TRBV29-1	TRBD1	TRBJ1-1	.	TGCAGCGTCCAAACGGACAGGGGCACTGAAGCTTTCTTT	CSVQTDRGTEAFF
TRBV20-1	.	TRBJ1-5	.	TGCAGTGCTAGCACGGGAGAATGGCAGCCCCAGCATTTT	CSASTGEWQPQHF
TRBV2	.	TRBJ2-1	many	TGTGCCAGCACACTTGCAGGGGATGAGCAGTTCTTC	CASTLAGDEQFF
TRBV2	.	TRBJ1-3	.	TGTGCCAGCACCTTAGGACCGTTCTCTGGAAACACCATATATTTT	CASTLGPFSGNTIYF
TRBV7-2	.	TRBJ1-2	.	TGTGCCAGCAGCCTAGGGGCAGACTATGGCTACACCTTC	CASSLGADYGYTF
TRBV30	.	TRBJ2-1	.	TGTGCCTGGAGTTGGGGGTCGAATGAGCAGTTCTTC	CAWSWGSNEQFF
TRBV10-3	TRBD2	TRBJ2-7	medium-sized	TGTGCCATCATGGGTTCGGGGGGAAGCTCCTACGAGCAGTACTTC	CAIMGSGGSSYEQYF
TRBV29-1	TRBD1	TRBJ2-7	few	TGCAGCGCCGCGGGACAGGCTTACGAGCAGTACTTC	CSAAGQAYEQYF
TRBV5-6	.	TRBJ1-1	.	TGTGCCAGCAGTTCCGTGGGTGAAGCTTTCTTT	CASSSVGEAFF
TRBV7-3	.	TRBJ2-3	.	TGTGCCAGCAGCTTAAGTGGGACCACAGATACGCAGTATTTT	CASSLSGTTDTQYF
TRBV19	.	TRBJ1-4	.	TGTGCCAGCGGGGGGGCAAGTAATGAAAAACTGTTTTTT	CASGGASNEKLFF
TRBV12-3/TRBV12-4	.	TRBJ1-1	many	TGTGCCACCATTGGACAAATGGGAACTGAAGCTTTCTTT	CATIGQMGTEAFF
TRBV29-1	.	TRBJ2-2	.	TGCAGCGTTGGGGGGGCGGTCGGGGAGCTGTTTTTT	CSVGGAVGELFF
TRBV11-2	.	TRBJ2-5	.	TGTGCCAGCAGCTTAGGCTCTAGAATGAGCGAGACCCAGTACTTC	CASSLGSRMSETQYF
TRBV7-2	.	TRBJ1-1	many	TGTGCCAGCAGCTTAGACAGGGTCCCTGAAGCTTTCTTT	CASSLDRVPEAFF
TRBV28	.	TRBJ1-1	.	TGTGCCAGCAGTCTCACGAATCCCCCTGAAGCTTTCTTT	CASSLTNPPEAFF
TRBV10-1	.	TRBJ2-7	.	TGCGCCAGCAGTGAGTTCGGCTACGAGCAGTACTTC	CASSEFGYEQYF
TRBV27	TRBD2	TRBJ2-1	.	TGTGCCAGCAGTTCGACCGGACTAGCGGGGCGAACGGGCTCCTACAATGAGCAGTTCTTC	CASSSTGLAGRTGSYNEQFF
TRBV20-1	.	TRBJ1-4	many	TGCAGTGCTAGTAACAGGGTGGATGAAAAACTGTTTTTT	CSASNRVDEKLFF
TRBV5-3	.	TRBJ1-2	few	TGTGCCAGCAGCTTGCTAAACCCTTACGAGACTAACTATGGCTACACCTTC	CASSLLNPYETNYGYTF
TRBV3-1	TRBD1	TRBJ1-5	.	TGTGCCAGCAGCCCGGACAGGGAGGTCCAGCCCCAGCATTTT	CASSPDREVQPQHF
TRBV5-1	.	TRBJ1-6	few	TGCGCCAGCACCGAGGACGGACAGAAAAATTCACCCCTCCACTTT	CASTEDGQKNSPLHF